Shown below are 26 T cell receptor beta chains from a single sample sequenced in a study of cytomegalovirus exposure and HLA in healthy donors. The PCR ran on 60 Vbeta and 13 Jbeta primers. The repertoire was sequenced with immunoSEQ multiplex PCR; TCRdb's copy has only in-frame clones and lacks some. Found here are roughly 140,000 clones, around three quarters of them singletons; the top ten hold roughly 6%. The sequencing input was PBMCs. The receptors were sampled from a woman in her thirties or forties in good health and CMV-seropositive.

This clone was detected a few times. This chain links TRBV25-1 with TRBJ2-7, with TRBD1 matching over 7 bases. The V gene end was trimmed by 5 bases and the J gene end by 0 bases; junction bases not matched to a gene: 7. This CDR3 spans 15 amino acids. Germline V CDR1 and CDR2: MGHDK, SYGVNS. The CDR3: CASSPRGTVSYEQYF. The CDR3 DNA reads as TGTGCCAGCAGTCCCAGGGGGACAGTCTCCTACGAGCAGTACTTC.

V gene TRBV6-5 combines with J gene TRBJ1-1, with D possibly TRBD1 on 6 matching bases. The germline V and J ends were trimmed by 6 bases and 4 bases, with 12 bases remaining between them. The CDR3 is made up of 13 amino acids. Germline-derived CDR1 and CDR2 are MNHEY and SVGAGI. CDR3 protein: CASSRTGSTEAFF. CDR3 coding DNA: TGTGCCAGCAGCCGAACAGGGAGCACTGAAGCTTTCTTT.

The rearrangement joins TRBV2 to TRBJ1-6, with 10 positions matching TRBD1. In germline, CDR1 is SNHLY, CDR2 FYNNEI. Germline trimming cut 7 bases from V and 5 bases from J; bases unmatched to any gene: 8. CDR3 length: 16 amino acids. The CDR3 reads CASKERQGAHNSPLHF. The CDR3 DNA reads TGTGCCAGCAAAGAAAGACAGGGGGCCCATAATTCACCCCTCCACTTT.

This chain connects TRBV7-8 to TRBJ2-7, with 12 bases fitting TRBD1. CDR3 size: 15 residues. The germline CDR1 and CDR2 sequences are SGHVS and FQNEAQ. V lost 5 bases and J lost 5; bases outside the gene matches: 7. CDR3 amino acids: CASSGSGTGGDEQYF. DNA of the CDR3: TGTGCCAGCAGCGGATCCGGGACAGGGGGCGACGAGCAGTACTTC.

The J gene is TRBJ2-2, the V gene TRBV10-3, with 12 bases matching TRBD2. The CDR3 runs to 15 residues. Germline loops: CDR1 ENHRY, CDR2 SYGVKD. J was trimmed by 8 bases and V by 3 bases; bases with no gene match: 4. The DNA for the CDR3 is TGTGCCATCAGTGATTTGACTAGCGGGAGTGGGGAGCTGTTTTTT. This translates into CAISDLTSGSGELFF.

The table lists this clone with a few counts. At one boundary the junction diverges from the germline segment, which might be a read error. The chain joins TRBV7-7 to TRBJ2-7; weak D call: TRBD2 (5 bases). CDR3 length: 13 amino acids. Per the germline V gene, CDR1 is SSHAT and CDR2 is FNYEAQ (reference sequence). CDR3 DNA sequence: TGTGCTAGCAGCTTAGCCGGGAACTACGAGCAGTACTTC. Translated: CASSLAGNYEQYF.

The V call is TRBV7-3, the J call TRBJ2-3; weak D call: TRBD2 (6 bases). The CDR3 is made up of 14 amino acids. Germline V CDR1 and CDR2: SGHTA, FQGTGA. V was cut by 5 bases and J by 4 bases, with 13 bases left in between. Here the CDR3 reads CASSPIPSADTQYF. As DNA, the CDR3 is TGTGCCAGCAGCCCAATCCCTAGCGCAGATACGCAGTATTTT.

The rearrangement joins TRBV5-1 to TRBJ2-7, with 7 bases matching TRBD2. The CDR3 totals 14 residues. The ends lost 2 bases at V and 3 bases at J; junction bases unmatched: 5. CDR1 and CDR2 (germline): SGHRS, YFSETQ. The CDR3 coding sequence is TGCGCCAGCAGCTTAGGCGGGGGTAACTACGAGCAGTACTTC. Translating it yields CASSLGGGNYEQYF.

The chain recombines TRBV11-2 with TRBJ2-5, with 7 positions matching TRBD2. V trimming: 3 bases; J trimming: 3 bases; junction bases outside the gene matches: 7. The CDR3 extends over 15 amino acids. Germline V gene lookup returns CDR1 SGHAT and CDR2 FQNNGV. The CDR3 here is CASSFRGAGEETQYF. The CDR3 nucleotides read TGTGCCAGCAGCTTTAGAGGGGCGGGAGAAGAGACCCAGTACTTC.

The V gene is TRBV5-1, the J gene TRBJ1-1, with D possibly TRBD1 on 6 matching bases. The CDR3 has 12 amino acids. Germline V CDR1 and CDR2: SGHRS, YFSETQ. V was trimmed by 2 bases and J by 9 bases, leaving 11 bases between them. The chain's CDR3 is CASSFGQGKAFF. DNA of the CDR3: TGCGCCAGCAGCTTCGGGCAGGGGAAAGCTTTCTTT.

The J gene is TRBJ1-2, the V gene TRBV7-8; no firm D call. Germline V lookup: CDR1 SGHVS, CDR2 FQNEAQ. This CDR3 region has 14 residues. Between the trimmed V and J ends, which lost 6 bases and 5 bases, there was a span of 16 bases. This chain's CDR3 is CASRPTEEPYGYTF. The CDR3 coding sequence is TGTGCCAGCAGACCGACCGAGGAGCCGTATGGCTACACCTTC.

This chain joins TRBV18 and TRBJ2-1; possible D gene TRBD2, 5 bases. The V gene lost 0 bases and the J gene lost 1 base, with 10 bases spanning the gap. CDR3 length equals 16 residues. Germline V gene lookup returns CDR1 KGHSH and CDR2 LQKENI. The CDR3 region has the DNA TGTGCCAGCTCACCACCTTCTAGGACTTCCTACAATGAGCAGTTCTTC. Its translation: CASSPPSRTSYNEQFF. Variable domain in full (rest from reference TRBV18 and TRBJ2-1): NAGVMQNPRHLVRRRGQEARLRCSPMKGHSHVYWYRQLPEEGLKFMVYLQKENIIDESGMPKERFSAEFPKEGPSILRIQQVVRGDSAAYFCASSPPSRTSYNEQFFGPGTRLTVL.

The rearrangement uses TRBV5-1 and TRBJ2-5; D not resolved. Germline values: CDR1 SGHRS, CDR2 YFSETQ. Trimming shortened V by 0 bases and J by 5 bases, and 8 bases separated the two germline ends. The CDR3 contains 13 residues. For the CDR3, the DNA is TGCGCCAGCAGCTTGGTCCCGGTGGAGACCCAGTACTTC. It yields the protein CASSLVPVETQYF.

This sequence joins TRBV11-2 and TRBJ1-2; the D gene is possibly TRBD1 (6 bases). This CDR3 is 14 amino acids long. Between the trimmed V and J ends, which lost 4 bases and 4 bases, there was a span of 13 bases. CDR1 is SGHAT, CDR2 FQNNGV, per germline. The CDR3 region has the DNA TGTGCCAGCAGCTCCAGACAGGCGGGCTATGGCTACACCTTC. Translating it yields CASSSRQAGYGYTF.

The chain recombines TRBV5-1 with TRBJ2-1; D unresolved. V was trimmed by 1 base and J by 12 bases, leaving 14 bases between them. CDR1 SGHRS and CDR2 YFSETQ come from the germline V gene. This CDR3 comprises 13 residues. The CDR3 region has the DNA TGCGCCAGCAGCTTGACTGAATCGGAGAGGCAGTTCTTC. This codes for CASSLTESERQFF.

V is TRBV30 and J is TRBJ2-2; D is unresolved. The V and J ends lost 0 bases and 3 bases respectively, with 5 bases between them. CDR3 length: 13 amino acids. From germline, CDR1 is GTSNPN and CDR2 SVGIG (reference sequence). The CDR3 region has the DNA TGTGCCTGGAGTGTACGAGACACCGGGGAGCTGTTTTTT. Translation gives CAWSVRDTGELFF.

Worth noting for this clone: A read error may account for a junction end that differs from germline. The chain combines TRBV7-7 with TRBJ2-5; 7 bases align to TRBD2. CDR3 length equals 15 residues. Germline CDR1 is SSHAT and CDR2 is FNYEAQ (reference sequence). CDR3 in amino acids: CASSLEREGWETQYF. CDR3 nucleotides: TGTGCTAGCAGCTTAGAGAGGGAGGGATGGGAGACCCAGTACTTC.

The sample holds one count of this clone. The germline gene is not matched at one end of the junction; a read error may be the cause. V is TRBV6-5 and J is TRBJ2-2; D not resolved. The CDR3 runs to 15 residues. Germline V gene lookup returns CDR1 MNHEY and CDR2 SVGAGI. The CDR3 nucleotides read TGTGCCGGCAGTTACTCGTTCTCAGTAACCGGGGAGCTGTTTTTT. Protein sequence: CAGSYSFSVTGELFF.

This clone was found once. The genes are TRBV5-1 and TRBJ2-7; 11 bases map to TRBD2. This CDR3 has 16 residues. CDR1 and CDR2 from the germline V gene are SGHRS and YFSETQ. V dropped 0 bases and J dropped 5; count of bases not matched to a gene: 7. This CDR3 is CASSLVLAGGPHEQYF. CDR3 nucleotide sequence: TGCGCCAGCAGCTTGGTCCTAGCGGGAGGCCCACACGAGCAGTACTTC.

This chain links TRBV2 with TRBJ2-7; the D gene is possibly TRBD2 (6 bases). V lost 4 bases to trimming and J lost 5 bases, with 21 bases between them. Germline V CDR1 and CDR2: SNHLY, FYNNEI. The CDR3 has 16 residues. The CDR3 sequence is CASSALSWRDDHEQYF. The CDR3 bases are TGTGCCAGCAGTGCCCTATCATGGAGGGACGACCACGAGCAGTACTTC.

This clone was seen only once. CDR3 loop: CASSLGRLAVPSYNEQFF. The CDR3 nucleotides are TGCGCCAGCAGCTTGGGCCGACTAGCGGTTCCCTCCTACAATGAGCAGTTCTTC. The genes are TRBV5-1 and TRBJ2-1; 9 positions agree with TRBD2. CDR1 and CDR2 from the germline V gene are SGHRS and YFSETQ. Unmatched junction bases numbered 7, after V lost 0 bases and J lost 0 bases. The CDR3 has 18 residues. The full variable domain, with the rest looked up from reference TRBV5-1 and TRBJ2-1, is KAGVTQTPRYLIKTRGQQVTLSCSPISGHRSVSWYQQTPGQGLQFLFEYFSETQRNKGNFPGRFSGRQFSNSRSEMNVSTLELGDSALYLCASSLGRLAVPSYNEQFFGPGTRLTVL.

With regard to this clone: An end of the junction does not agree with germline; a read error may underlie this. This chain's CDR3 is CASSQLTGQGSTEASF. The CDR3 nucleotides are TGTGCCAGCAGCCAATTAACCGGACAGGGGAGCACTGAAGCTTCCTTT. This chain links TRBV4-2 with TRBJ1-1; 9 bases are shared with TRBD1. The length of the CDR3 is 16 residues. Germline CDR1 is LGHNA and CDR2 is YNFKEQ.

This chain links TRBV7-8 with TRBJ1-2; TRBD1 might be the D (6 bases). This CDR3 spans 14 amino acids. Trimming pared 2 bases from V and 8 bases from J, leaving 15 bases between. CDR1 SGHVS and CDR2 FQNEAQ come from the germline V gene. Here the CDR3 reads CASSLSGAGEGYTF. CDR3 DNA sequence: TGTGCCAGCAGCTTATCCGGGGCAGGGGAAGGCTACACCTTC.

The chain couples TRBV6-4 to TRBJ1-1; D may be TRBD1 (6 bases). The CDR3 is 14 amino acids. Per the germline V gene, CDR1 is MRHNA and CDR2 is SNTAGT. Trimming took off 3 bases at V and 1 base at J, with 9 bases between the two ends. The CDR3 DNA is TGTGCCAGCAGTGAAGGCAGGGGGAACACTGAAGCTTTCTTT. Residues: CASSEGRGNTEAFF.

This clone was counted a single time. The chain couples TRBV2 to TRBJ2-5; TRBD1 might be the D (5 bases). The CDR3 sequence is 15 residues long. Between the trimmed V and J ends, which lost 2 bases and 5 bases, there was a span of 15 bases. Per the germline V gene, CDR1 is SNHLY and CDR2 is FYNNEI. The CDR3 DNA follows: TGTGCCAGCAGTGAACTTTACAGGTGGCAGGAGACCCAGTACTTC. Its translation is CASSELYRWQETQYF.

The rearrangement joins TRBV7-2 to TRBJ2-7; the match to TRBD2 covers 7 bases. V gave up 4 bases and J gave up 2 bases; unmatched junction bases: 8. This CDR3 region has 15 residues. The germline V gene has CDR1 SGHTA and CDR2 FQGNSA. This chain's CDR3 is CASSWDAGVPYEQYF. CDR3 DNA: TGTGCCAGCAGCTGGGATGCGGGAGTACCCTACGAGCAGTACTTC.